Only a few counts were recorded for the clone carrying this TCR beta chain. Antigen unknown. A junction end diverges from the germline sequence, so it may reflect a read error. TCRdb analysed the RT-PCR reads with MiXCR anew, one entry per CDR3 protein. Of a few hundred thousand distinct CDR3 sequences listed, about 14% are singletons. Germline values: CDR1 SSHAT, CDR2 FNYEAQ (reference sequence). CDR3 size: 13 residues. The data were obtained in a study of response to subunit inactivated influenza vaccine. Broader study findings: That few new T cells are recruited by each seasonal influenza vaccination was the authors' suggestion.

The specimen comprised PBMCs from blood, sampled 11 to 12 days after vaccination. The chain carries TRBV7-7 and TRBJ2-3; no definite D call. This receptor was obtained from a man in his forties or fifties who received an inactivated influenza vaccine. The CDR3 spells CASSLNSVDTQYF. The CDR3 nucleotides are TGTGCTAGCAGTCTTAACTCGGTCGATACGCAGTATTTT.